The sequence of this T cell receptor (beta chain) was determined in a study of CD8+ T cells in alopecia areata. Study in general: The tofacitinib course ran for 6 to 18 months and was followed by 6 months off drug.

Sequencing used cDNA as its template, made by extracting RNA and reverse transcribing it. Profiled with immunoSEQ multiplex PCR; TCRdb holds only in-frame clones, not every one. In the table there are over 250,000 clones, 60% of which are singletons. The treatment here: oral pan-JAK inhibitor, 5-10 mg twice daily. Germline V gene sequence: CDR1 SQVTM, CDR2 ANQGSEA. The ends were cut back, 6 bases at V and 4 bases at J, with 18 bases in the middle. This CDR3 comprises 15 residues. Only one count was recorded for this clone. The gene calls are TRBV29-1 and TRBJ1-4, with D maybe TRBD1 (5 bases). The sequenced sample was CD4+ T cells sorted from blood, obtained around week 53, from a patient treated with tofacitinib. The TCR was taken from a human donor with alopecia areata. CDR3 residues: CSVRAPGQINEKLFF. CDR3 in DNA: TGCAGCGTGAGGGCTCCGGGGCAGATTAATGAAAAACTGTTTTTT.